Following are 10 T cell receptor beta chains from one sample sequenced in a study of blood T cell repertoires in COVID-19. Sequencing used immunoSEQ multiplex PCR; TCRdb keeps in-frame clones, though not all of them. This sample has 120,000 to 150,000 clones; 75% to 85% occur once, and the top ten carry 7% to 10%. The sequenced sample was peripheral blood. The source of these receptors is a human donor with acute or convalescent COVID-19. The donor label of this sample is uncertain.

The chain is built from TRBV10-3 and TRBJ1-1; perhaps TRBD1 as D (6 bases). The V end was cut by 0 bases, the J end by 5 bases, with 7 bases between. The CDR3 covers 13 residues. Germline V gene data show CDR1 as ENHRY and CDR2 as SYGVKD. The CDR3 bases are TGTGCCATCAGTGAGTCGGGGGCGACTGAAGCTTTCTTT. Protein: CAISESGATEAFF.

The chain couples TRBV15 to TRBJ2-2, with TRBD2 identical over 11 bases. V lost 0 bases, J lost 7 bases, and 4 bases stayed unmatched. Germline V gene data show CDR1 as LNHNV and CDR2 as YYDKDF (reference sequence). This CDR3 comprises 16 residues. CDR3 coding DNA: TGTGCCACCAGCAGAGAAGCTAGCGGGGGGCGCGGGGAGCTGTTTTTT. Translating gives CATSREASGGRGELFF.

V and J are TRBV5-6 and TRBJ2-3; no clear D gene. Germline lookup yields CDR1 SGHDT and CDR2 YYEEEE. Trimming took 0 bases from V and 4 from J, leaving 6 bases between them. The CDR3 totals 13 residues. CDR3 DNA sequence: TGTGCCAGCAGCTTGGGGTCGGCAGATACGCAGTATTTT. Translated: CASSLGSADTQYF.

J is TRBJ2-1 and V is TRBV6-4, with D unclear. Germline loops: CDR1 MRHNA, CDR2 SNTAGT. CDR3 length equals 13 residues. V dropped 3 bases and J dropped 8 bases, with 11 bases sitting between them. The CDR3 sequence: CASSDFSGDEQFF. CDR3 in DNA: TGTGCCAGCAGTGATTTCAGTGGAGATGAGCAGTTCTTC.

The chain recombines TRBV12-3 or TRBV12-4 with TRBJ1-2, with D unclear. The CDR3 has 13 residues. The V end lost 1 base, the J end lost 2 bases, and 5 bases lay between the germline ends. The CDR3 is CASSLGGNYGYTF. CDR3 nucleotide sequence: TGTGCCAGCAGTTTAGGAGGGAACTATGGCTACACCTTC.

Points on this clone: Within the sample, other DNA sequences also encode this same CDR3. The chain has TRBV6-5 and TRBJ1-2; D uncertain. The V end lost 7 bases, the J end lost 4 bases, and 10 bases lay between the germline ends. The germline V gene encodes CDR1 MNHEY and CDR2 SVGAGI. The CDR3 has 12 residues. In DNA, the CDR3 is TGTGCCAGCACTTCCGGACTCTATGGCTACACCTTC. Translated, it gives CASTSGLYGYTF.

This rearrangement joins TRBV27 to TRBJ1-1, with TRBD1 as a possible D gene (5 bases). Trimming removed 8 bases from V and 0 bases from J, with 10 bases in between. Germline values: CDR1 MNHEY, CDR2 SMNVEV (reference sequence). This CDR3 is 13 amino acids long. This chain's CDR3 is CASQRGLNTEAFF. In DNA, the CDR3 is TGTGCCAGCCAAAGGGGCCTGAACACTGAAGCTTTCTTT.

The chain carries TRBV19 and TRBJ2-5; possibly TRBD1 for D (5 bases). CDR3 length: 14 residues. Germline V gene sequence: CDR1 LNHDA, CDR2 SQIVND (reference sequence). Trimming took off 6 bases at V and 1 base at J, with 12 bases between the two ends. The CDR3 spells CASRSTVLQETQYF. CDR3 nucleotide sequence: TGTGCCAGTAGGTCGACAGTGCTCCAAGAGACCCAGTACTTC.

In its sample, this clone was seen a few times. V usage is TRBV4-1 and J usage is TRBJ2-2, with D perhaps TRBD2 (6 bases). Between the trimmed V and J ends, which lost 1 base and 6 bases, there was a span of 21 bases. CDR3 length: 18 residues. CDR1 and CDR2 from the germline V gene are MGHRA and YSYEKL. The chain's CDR3 is CASSQVHRDSSGAGELFF. The CDR3 DNA reads TGCGCCAGCAGCCAAGTCCATCGGGACTCCTCCGGTGCCGGGGAGCTGTTTTTT.

This clone was counted many times. The chain couples TRBV27 to TRBJ1-1, with 8 bases fitting TRBD1. Germline V CDR1 and CDR2: MNHEY, SMNVEV (reference sequence). The V and J ends lost 6 bases and 1 base, in that order; junction bases with no gene match: 7. CDR3 length: 15 residues. The DNA of the CDR3 is TGTGCCAGCAGCCGTGGACAGGGTGGGAACACTGAAGCTTTCTTT. This codes for CASSRGQGGNTEAFF.